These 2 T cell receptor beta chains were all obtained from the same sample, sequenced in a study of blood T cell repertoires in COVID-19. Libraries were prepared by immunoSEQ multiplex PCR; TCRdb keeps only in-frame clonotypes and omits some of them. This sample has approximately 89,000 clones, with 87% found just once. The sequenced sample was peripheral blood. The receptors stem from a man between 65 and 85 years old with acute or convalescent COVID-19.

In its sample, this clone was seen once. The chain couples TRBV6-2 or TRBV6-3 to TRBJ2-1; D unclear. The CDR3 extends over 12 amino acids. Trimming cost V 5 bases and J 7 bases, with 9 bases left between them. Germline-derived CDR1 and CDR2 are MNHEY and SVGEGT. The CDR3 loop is CASSTQRNEQFF. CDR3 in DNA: TGTGCCAGCAGTACCCAGAGGAATGAGCAGTTCTTC.

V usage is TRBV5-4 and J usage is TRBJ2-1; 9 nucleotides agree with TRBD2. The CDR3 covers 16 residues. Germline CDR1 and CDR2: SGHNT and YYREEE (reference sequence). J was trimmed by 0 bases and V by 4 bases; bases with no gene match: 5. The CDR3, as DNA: TGTGCCAGCAGCCTAAAGCGGGGGGACTCCTACAATGAGCAGTTCTTC. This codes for CASSLKRGDSYNEQFF.